A selection of T cell receptor beta chains follows, all from one sample in a study of control samples from healthy donors and cancer patients. The repertoire was sequenced with immunoSEQ multiplex PCR; TCRdb's copy has only in-frame clones and lacks some. This sample has roughly 130,000 clones, with around 96% found just once. The sample was blood. Receptors were obtained from a man under 40 in good health. The CDR3 runs from the conserved cysteine through the conserved F or W. The order of the fields is clone size, J gene, CDR3 length, D gene, V gene, CDR3 DNA, CDR3 protein. A D gene is named only where the DNA matches it firmly. Only some rows state a clone size, as once, few, many or a class for expanded clones.

clone size: once
J gene: TRBJ2-2
CDR3 length: 14
D gene: TRBD1
V gene: TRBV7-2
CDR3 DNA: TGTGCCAGCAGCGTCTCAGGGGGCACCGGGGAGCTGTTTTTT
CDR3 protein: CASSVSGGTGELFF

clone size: NA
J gene: TRBJ1-6
CDR3 length: 15
D gene: NA
V gene: TRBV5-4
CDR3 DNA: TGTGCCAGCAGCTCGACGGACCTCCGAAGGGACACCCTCCACTTT
CDR3 protein: CASSSTDLRRDTLHF

clone size: NA
J gene: TRBJ1-5
CDR3 length: 13
D gene: NA
V gene: TRBV7-3
CDR3 DNA: TGTGCCAGCAGCTTAAACCCAAATCAGCCCCAGCATTTT
CDR3 protein: CASSLNPNQPQHF

clone size: NA
J gene: TRBJ1-2
CDR3 length: 16
D gene: TRBD1
V gene: TRBV11-2
CDR3 DNA: TGTGCCAGCAGTCACAGACAGGGGAGGGAGAACTATGGCTACACCTTC
CDR3 protein: CASSHRQGRENYGYTF

clone size: NA
J gene: TRBJ1-6
CDR3 length: 13
D gene: NA
V gene: TRBV15
CDR3 DNA: TGTGCCACCAGCTGGGGGCCTAATTCACCCCTCCACTTT
CDR3 protein: CATSWGPNSPLHF

clone size: NA
J gene: TRBJ2-1
CDR3 length: 14
D gene: TRBD2
V gene: TRBV2
CDR3 DNA: TGTGCCAGCGCCGGGACTAGTACCCGCAATGAGCAGTTCTTC
CDR3 protein: CASAGTSTRNEQFF

clone size: NA
J gene: TRBJ2-2
CDR3 length: 15
D gene: NA
V gene: TRBV6-2/TRBV6-3
CDR3 DNA: TGTGCCAGCAGTTACGGTCTAGCCAACACCGGGGAGCTGTTTTTT
CDR3 protein: CASSYGLANTGELFF

clone size: NA
J gene: TRBJ1-2
CDR3 length: 18
D gene: TRBD1
V gene: TRBV9
CDR3 DNA: TGTGCCAGCAGAGATACATTTTTGGACAGGGTCCTCTATTGGGGATACACCTTC
CDR3 protein: CASRDTFLDRVLYWGYTF

clone size: NA
J gene: TRBJ2-1
CDR3 length: 15
D gene: NA
V gene: TRBV11-2
CDR3 DNA: TGTGCCAGCAGCCCCAGAGCACAGGGTTACAATGAGCAGTTCTTC
CDR3 protein: CASSPRAQGYNEQFF

clone size: NA
J gene: TRBJ1-6
CDR3 length: 15
D gene: NA
V gene: TRBV7-8
CDR3 DNA: TGTGCCAGCAGCCCTTTAAGGACACCAAATTCACCCCTCCACTTT
CDR3 protein: CASSPLRTPNSPLHF

clone size: NA
J gene: TRBJ1-5
CDR3 length: 15
D gene: TRBD1
V gene: TRBV5-5
CDR3 DNA: TGTGCCAGCAGGGCGACAGGGGGTAGCAATCAGCCCCAGCATTTT
CDR3 protein: CASRATGGSNQPQHF

clone size: NA
J gene: TRBJ1-5
CDR3 length: 14
D gene: TRBD1
V gene: TRBV12-5
CDR3 DNA: TGTGCTAGTGGTGGGGACAGGGAGAATCAGCCCCAGCATTTT
CDR3 protein: CASGGDRENQPQHF

clone size: NA
J gene: TRBJ2-6
CDR3 length: 16
D gene: TRBD1
V gene: TRBV27
CDR3 DNA: TGTGCCAGCAGTTGGGACAGAACCTCTGGGGCCAACGTCCTGACTTTC
CDR3 protein: CASSWDRTSGANVLTF

clone size: once
J gene: TRBJ1-1
CDR3 length: 14
D gene: NA
V gene: TRBV21-1
CDR3 DNA: TGTGCCCTCTCAAGGGCCGCTTTGAACACTGAAGCTTTCTTT
CDR3 protein: CALSRAALNTEAFF

clone size: NA
J gene: TRBJ2-5
CDR3 length: 15
D gene: TRBD2
V gene: TRBV7-8
CDR3 DNA: TGTGCCAGCAGCTTGACTAGCGGCTTACAAGAGACCCAGTACTTC
CDR3 protein: CASSLTSGLQETQYF

clone size: NA
J gene: TRBJ2-1
CDR3 length: 14
D gene: NA
V gene: TRBV5-6
CDR3 DNA: TGTGCCAGCGGGGAGGAGGGGAGCTACAATGAGCAGTTCTTC
CDR3 protein: CASGEEGSYNEQFF

clone size: once
J gene: TRBJ1-1
CDR3 length: 15
D gene: TRBD1
V gene: TRBV7-9
CDR3 DNA: TGTGCCAGCAGCGCAACAGGGGCAGAGAACACTGAAGCTTTCTTT
CDR3 protein: CASSATGAENTEAFF

clone size: NA
J gene: TRBJ2-4
CDR3 length: 15
D gene: TRBD2
V gene: TRBV19
CDR3 DNA: TGTGCCAGTAGTCTCGGGAGGGGGACGGGGAACATTCAGTACTTC
CDR3 protein: CASSLGRGTGNIQYF

clone size: NA
J gene: TRBJ1-1
CDR3 length: 11
D gene: NA
V gene: TRBV30
CDR3 DNA: TGTGCCTGGAGTCGGGACACTGAAGCTTTCTTT
CDR3 protein: CAWSRDTEAFF

clone size: NA
J gene: TRBJ2-7
CDR3 length: 16
D gene: TRBD2
V gene: TRBV12-5
CDR3 DNA: TGTGCTAGTGGTTTCCCCCCCGGGGGGAGCTCCTACGAGCAGTACTTC
CDR3 protein: CASGFPPGGSSYEQYF

clone size: NA
J gene: TRBJ2-1
CDR3 length: 16
D gene: NA
V gene: TRBV4-3
CDR3 DNA: TGCGCCAGCAGCCAGATTCATCGGGGATCCTACAATGAGCAGTTCTTC
CDR3 protein: CASSQIHRGSYNEQFF

clone size: NA
J gene: TRBJ1-2
CDR3 length: 11
D gene: NA
V gene: TRBV6-5
CDR3 DNA: TGTGCCAGCAGTTATCAGAGGGGCTACACCTTC
CDR3 protein: CASSYQRGYTF

clone size: NA
J gene: TRBJ1-6
CDR3 length: 17
D gene: NA
V gene: TRBV5-1
CDR3 DNA: TGCGCCAGCAGCTTGGCGTGGCAAAGCTCCTATAATTCACCCCTCCACTTT
CDR3 protein: CASSLAWQSSYNSPLHF

clone size: NA
J gene: TRBJ2-1
CDR3 length: 14
D gene: NA
V gene: TRBV14
CDR3 DNA: TGTGCCAGCAGCCAAGATCGGGCAGTAAATGAGCAGTTCTTC
CDR3 protein: CASSQDRAVNEQFF

clone size: NA
J gene: TRBJ1-4
CDR3 length: 13
D gene: NA
V gene: TRBV20-1
CDR3 DNA: TGCAGTGCTAGTATGGGACGTGGTGAAAAACTGTTTTTT
CDR3 protein: CSASMGRGEKLFF

clone size: NA
J gene: TRBJ1-1
CDR3 length: 13
D gene: NA
V gene: TRBV30
CDR3 DNA: TGTGCCTGGAGTATAAACTCGAACACTGAAGCTTTCTTT
CDR3 protein: CAWSINSNTEAFF

clone size: NA
J gene: TRBJ2-7
CDR3 length: 13
D gene: NA
V gene: TRBV12-3/TRBV12-4
CDR3 DNA: TGTGCCAGCAGTTTGATGTCGGCCCACGAGCAGTACTTC
CDR3 protein: CASSLMSAHEQYF

clone size: NA
J gene: TRBJ1-3
CDR3 length: 15
D gene: NA
V gene: TRBV2
CDR3 DNA: TGTGCCAGCAGTGGGAGTAGGGCCTCTGGAAACACCATATATTTT
CDR3 protein: CASSGSRASGNTIYF

clone size: NA
J gene: TRBJ2-2
CDR3 length: 15
D gene: NA
V gene: TRBV13
CDR3 DNA: TGTGCCAGCAGCCCCTGGACCCTGAACACCGGGGAGCTGTTTTTT
CDR3 protein: CASSPWTLNTGELFF

clone size: NA
J gene: TRBJ2-2
CDR3 length: 19
D gene: TRBD2
V gene: TRBV7-9
CDR3 DNA: TGTGCCAGCAGCTCTGCTGCCCCACAGCGGGGGGTCCTCACCGGGGAGCTGTTTTTT
CDR3 protein: CASSSAAPQRGVLTGELFF

clone size: NA
J gene: TRBJ1-3
CDR3 length: 14
D gene: NA
V gene: TRBV5-4
CDR3 DNA: TGTGCCAGCAGCTTGGTAGGGGCTGGAAACACCATATATTTT
CDR3 protein: CASSLVGAGNTIYF

clone size: NA
J gene: TRBJ1-2
CDR3 length: 13
D gene: NA
V gene: TRBV20-1
CDR3 DNA: TGCAGTGCTAGTTATCGGGGTAACTATGGCTACACCTTC
CDR3 protein: CSASYRGNYGYTF

clone size: NA
J gene: TRBJ1-6
CDR3 length: 16
D gene: NA
V gene: TRBV28
CDR3 DNA: TGTGCCAGCAGCCCCCCCAGGTGGGGGAGTAGGTCACCCCTCCACTTT
CDR3 protein: CASSPPRWGSRSPLHF

clone size: NA
J gene: TRBJ2-5
CDR3 length: 15
D gene: TRBD2
V gene: TRBV7-9
CDR3 DNA: TGTGCCAGCAGCTTCGGAGCGGGGGCGGAAGAGACCCAGTACTTC
CDR3 protein: CASSFGAGAEETQYF

clone size: once
J gene: TRBJ2-5
CDR3 length: 13
D gene: TRBD1
V gene: TRBV6-6
CDR3 DNA: TGTGCCAGCAGGGACAGGGGCCCCGAGACCCAGTACTTC
CDR3 protein: CASRDRGPETQYF

clone size: once
J gene: TRBJ2-1
CDR3 length: 15
D gene: TRBD2
V gene: TRBV27
CDR3 DNA: TGTGCCAGCAGTTTGGGCGCGCGGGGGATGGATGAGCAGTTCTTC
CDR3 protein: CASSLGARGMDEQFF

clone size: NA
J gene: TRBJ2-2
CDR3 length: 16
D gene: NA
V gene: TRBV5-1
CDR3 DNA: TGCGCCAGCAGCTTGGTAGGTGGGGCGAACACCGGGGAGCTGTTTTTT
CDR3 protein: CASSLVGGANTGELFF

clone size: NA
J gene: TRBJ1-4
CDR3 length: 15
D gene: NA
V gene: TRBV19
CDR3 DNA: TGTGCCAGTACCAATCTCCGTGGGTCTAATGAAAAACTGTTTTTT
CDR3 protein: CASTNLRGSNEKLFF

clone size: NA
J gene: TRBJ1-2
CDR3 length: 13
D gene: NA
V gene: TRBV5-1
CDR3 DNA: TGCGCCAGCAGCTTGGATGGAAACTATGGCTACACCTTC
CDR3 protein: CASSLDGNYGYTF

clone size: NA
J gene: TRBJ2-7
CDR3 length: 14
D gene: TRBD1
V gene: TRBV7-9
CDR3 DNA: TGTGCCAGCAGCCCCCGGGACAGGGCCTACGAGCAGTACTTC
CDR3 protein: CASSPRDRAYEQYF

clone size: NA
J gene: TRBJ2-3
CDR3 length: 15
D gene: NA
V gene: TRBV9
CDR3 DNA: TGTGCCAGCAGCTCAGCCTATACTAGCACAGATACGCAGTATTTT
CDR3 protein: CASSSAYTSTDTQYF

clone size: once
J gene: TRBJ2-3
CDR3 length: 16
D gene: NA
V gene: TRBV19
CDR3 DNA: TGTGCCAGTAGTCCGCTAGCGAACTCTCCGACAGATACGCAGTATTTT
CDR3 protein: CASSPLANSPTDTQYF